The rows below give T cell receptor beta chains drawn from one sample of a study of blood T cells in healthy people across ages. TCRdb redid the calling of the 5' RACE reads with MiXCR, one entry per CDR3 protein. Among just over 1 million distinct CDR3 sequences, 35% to 50% were seen once, and the ten largest hold 18%. Sequencing was done on a sample of blood. The receptors derive from a woman aged 55-69 years in good health. CDR3s include the opening cysteine and the closing phenylalanine or tryptophan. Fields, in order: V gene, clone size, D gene, J gene, CDR3 DNA, CDR3 protein. A D gene is named only where the DNA matches it firmly. For some rows the clone size is stated as once, few or many, or as a class when expanded; others skip it.

v_gene: TRBV29-1
abundance: few
d_gene: TRBD2
j_gene: TRBJ2-1
CDR3nt: TGCAGCGTTGGCATGACTAGCGCCAATGAGCAGTTCTTC
CDR3aa: CSVGMTSANEQFF

v_gene: TRBV11-2
abundance: few
d_gene: TRBD2
j_gene: TRBJ2-1
CDR3nt: TGTGCCAGCAGCTTAGAGCCCCCTCGGCCTAGCGGGTCCTCCTACAATGAGCAGTTCTTC
CDR3aa: CASSLEPPRPSGSSYNEQFF

v_gene: TRBV7-2
abundance: NA
d_gene: NA
j_gene: TRBJ2-2
CDR3nt: TGTGCCAGCAACTTCCTGGGTATCGGGGAGCTGTTTTTT
CDR3aa: CASNFLGIGELFF

v_gene: TRBV28
abundance: NA
d_gene: TRBD2
j_gene: TRBJ2-1
CDR3nt: TGTGCCAGCATCACTAGCGGGAGCCCTGAGCAGTTCTTC
CDR3aa: CASITSGSPEQFF

v_gene: TRBV5-1
abundance: few
d_gene: TRBD2
j_gene: TRBJ2-1
CDR3nt: TGCGCCAGCGCGAGACTAGCCGATGAGCAGTTCTTC
CDR3aa: CASARLADEQFF

v_gene: TRBV7-9
abundance: few
d_gene: TRBD2
j_gene: TRBJ2-1
CDR3nt: TGTGCCAGCAGCTACCACCTGTCCCTAGCGGGACGGAGGGGCAATGAGCAGTTCTTC
CDR3aa: CASSYHLSLAGRRGNEQFF

v_gene: TRBV2
abundance: few
d_gene: TRBD1
j_gene: TRBJ1-1
CDR3nt: TGTGCCAGTTTAACGGACAGGTTCCTTTTGAACACTGAAGCTTTCTTT
CDR3aa: CASLTDRFLLNTEAFF

v_gene: TRBV4-1
abundance: NA
d_gene: TRBD2
j_gene: TRBJ2-1
CDR3nt: TGCGCCAGCAGCCAGTCGGGAAGCGGGAGTTGGAATGAGCAGTTCTTC
CDR3aa: CASSQSGSGSWNEQFF

v_gene: TRBV12-3/TRBV12-4
abundance: NA
d_gene: NA
j_gene: TRBJ1-5
CDR3nt: TGTGCCAGCAGTTCTGACAGAACAACAGCCCTAAATCAGCCCCAGCATTTT
CDR3aa: CASSSDRTTALNQPQHF

v_gene: TRBV20-1
abundance: NA
d_gene: TRBD1
j_gene: TRBJ1-2
CDR3nt: TGCAGCACTCCGGGACAGGGGACAATTATGGGATACACCTTC
CDR3aa: CSTPGQGTIMGYTF

v_gene: TRBV7-9
abundance: few
d_gene: TRBD1
j_gene: TRBJ2-3
CDR3nt: TGTGCCAGCAGCTTTGACAGGGTACAAGGAGATACGCAGTATTTT
CDR3aa: CASSFDRVQGDTQYF

v_gene: TRBV10-3
abundance: few
d_gene: NA
j_gene: TRBJ1-2
CDR3nt: TGTGCCATCAGTCCCGGGCCCTCGGGGGGCTACACCTTC
CDR3aa: CAISPGPSGGYTF

v_gene: TRBV11-2
abundance: few
d_gene: NA
j_gene: TRBJ1-2
CDR3nt: TGTGCCAGCAGCTTAGGCCCCGGGGGACTTAGGGGTGGCTACACCTTC
CDR3aa: CASSLGPGGLRGGYTF

v_gene: TRBV5-1
abundance: NA
d_gene: TRBD1
j_gene: TRBJ2-3
CDR3nt: TGCGCCAGCAGCGTGGAGACAGGGGGCGATACGCAGTATTTT
CDR3aa: CASSVETGGDTQYF

v_gene: TRBV7-2
abundance: few
d_gene: NA
j_gene: TRBJ2-3
CDR3nt: TGTGCCAGCAGCCCCTACATTGATACGCAGTATTTT
CDR3aa: CASSPYIDTQYF

v_gene: TRBV20-1
abundance: NA
d_gene: TRBD1
j_gene: TRBJ2-5
CDR3nt: TGCAGTGCGAGTACAGGGGGCTCGGGAGAGACCCAGTACTTC
CDR3aa: CSASTGGSGETQYF

v_gene: TRBV14
abundance: NA
d_gene: NA
j_gene: TRBJ2-7
CDR3nt: TGTGCCAGCAGCCAAGATCGGTTGCCACACACCTACGAGCAGTACTTC
CDR3aa: CASSQDRLPHTYEQYF

v_gene: TRBV24-1
abundance: NA
d_gene: TRBD1
j_gene: TRBJ2-7
CDR3nt: TGTGCCACCAGTGATCCTTCGACAGGGACCTACGAGCAGTACTTC
CDR3aa: CATSDPSTGTYEQYF

v_gene: TRBV7-2
abundance: NA
d_gene: TRBD2
j_gene: TRBJ2-1
CDR3nt: TGTGCCAGCAGTTCGGGACTAGCGGGGTTCTACAATGAGCAGTTCTTC
CDR3aa: CASSSGLAGFYNEQFF

v_gene: TRBV20-1
abundance: once
d_gene: NA
j_gene: TRBJ1-1
CDR3nt: TGCAGTGCTAGAGATCCCAAGGAGAACACTGAAGCTTTCTTT
CDR3aa: CSARDPKENTEAFF

v_gene: TRBV25-1
abundance: NA
d_gene: NA
j_gene: TRBJ2-2
CDR3nt: TGTGCCAGCAGTGAATACGGGGGCGGCGGGGAGCTGTTTTTT
CDR3aa: CASSEYGGGGELFF

v_gene: TRBV3-1
abundance: many
d_gene: NA
j_gene: TRBJ2-1
CDR3nt: TGTGCCAGCAGCCAAGATCTCCGGTCTAGGCCGGGGGAGCAGTTCTTC
CDR3aa: CASSQDLRSRPGEQFF

v_gene: TRBV27
abundance: NA
d_gene: TRBD1
j_gene: TRBJ2-1
CDR3nt: TGTGCCAGCAGTTTATCGGGACAGGTTTGGAGTGAGCAGTTCTTC
CDR3aa: CASSLSGQVWSEQFF

v_gene: TRBV27
abundance: NA
d_gene: NA
j_gene: TRBJ1-2
CDR3nt: TGTGCCAGCAGTTCTCGCCGGGACCCACCTGGGTTTGACTATGGCTACACCTTC
CDR3aa: CASSSRRDPPGFDYGYTF

v_gene: TRBV7-2
abundance: few
d_gene: NA
j_gene: TRBJ2-3
CDR3nt: TGTGCCAGCAGCTTAATGTCAGGGCGGGCGACAGATACGCAGTATTTT
CDR3aa: CASSLMSGRATDTQYF

v_gene: TRBV28
abundance: few
d_gene: NA
j_gene: TRBJ1-6
CDR3nt: TGTGCCAGCAGTATCCTAAACAGGAATTCACCCCTCCACTTT
CDR3aa: CASSILNRNSPLHF

v_gene: TRBV10-3
abundance: NA
d_gene: TRBD2
j_gene: TRBJ2-1
CDR3nt: TGTGCCATCAGTGATCTTCTAGCGGGACCATACAATGAGCAGTTCTTC
CDR3aa: CAISDLLAGPYNEQFF

v_gene: TRBV27
abundance: many
d_gene: NA
j_gene: TRBJ2-3
CDR3nt: TGTGCCAGCGCCCGGCGAGGGTATGGAGATACGCAGTATTTT
CDR3aa: CASARRGYGDTQYF

v_gene: TRBV6-5
abundance: few
d_gene: NA
j_gene: TRBJ2-5
CDR3nt: TGTGCCAGCAGTCCGCGACAGAGGCAAGAGACCCAGTACTTC
CDR3aa: CASSPRQRQETQYF

v_gene: TRBV27
abundance: NA
d_gene: TRBD2
j_gene: TRBJ2-7
CDR3nt: TGTGCCAGCAGTGTGACTAGCTCACTGTCCGAGCAGTACTTC
CDR3aa: CASSVTSSLSEQYF

v_gene: TRBV19
abundance: few
d_gene: NA
j_gene: TRBJ2-1
CDR3nt: TGTGCCAGTAGTATACAGGCCTACAATGAGCAGTTCTTC
CDR3aa: CASSIQAYNEQFF

v_gene: TRBV7-8
abundance: NA
d_gene: TRBD1
j_gene: TRBJ2-7
CDR3nt: TGTGCCAGCAGCGCGGTCCGGGACAGGCCCTTCTACGAGCAGTACTTC
CDR3aa: CASSAVRDRPFYEQYF

v_gene: TRBV21-1
abundance: NA
d_gene: NA
j_gene: TRBJ1-5
CDR3nt: TGTGCCAGCAGCAAAGTACTGGGGACCAATACCGGCAATCAGCCCCAGCATTTT
CDR3aa: CASSKVLGTNTGNQPQHF

v_gene: TRBV5-1
abundance: NA
d_gene: TRBD2
j_gene: TRBJ2-7
CDR3nt: TGCGCCAGCACGCAACAGGGACTAGCGGGAGGGCCCAGTGACGAGCAGTACTTC
CDR3aa: CASTQQGLAGGPSDEQYF

v_gene: TRBV20-1
abundance: few
d_gene: NA
j_gene: TRBJ2-1
CDR3nt: TGCAGTGCTAGAGAAGGGCTAACCCGGAATGAGCAGTTCTTC
CDR3aa: CSAREGLTRNEQFF

v_gene: TRBV20-1
abundance: NA
d_gene: TRBD1
j_gene: TRBJ2-7
CDR3nt: TGCAGTGCTAGAGATTCGGGCCCCGGGGACAGTAGATCCTACGAGCAGTACTTC
CDR3aa: CSARDSGPGDSRSYEQYF

v_gene: TRBV6-4
abundance: NA
d_gene: NA
j_gene: TRBJ2-1
CDR3nt: TGTGCCAGCAGTGACGGAGGCGATGAGCAGTTCTTC
CDR3aa: CASSDGGDEQFF

v_gene: TRBV6-2/TRBV6-3
abundance: NA
d_gene: TRBD1
j_gene: TRBJ1-4
CDR3nt: TGTGCCAGCAGTTACGACAGGGGAAAACTGTTTTTT
CDR3aa: CASSYDRGKLFF

v_gene: TRBV12-3/TRBV12-4
abundance: few
d_gene: NA
j_gene: TRBJ2-7
CDR3nt: TGTGCCAGCAGGGTCACCAGTAGCTACGAGCAGTACTTC
CDR3aa: CASRVTSSYEQYF

v_gene: TRBV20-1
abundance: NA
d_gene: NA
j_gene: TRBJ2-2
CDR3nt: TGCAGTGCTAGAGAAGCGGAGACGAACACCGGGGAGCTGTTTTTT
CDR3aa: CSAREAETNTGELFF

v_gene: TRBV27
abundance: NA
d_gene: TRBD1
j_gene: TRBJ2-5
CDR3nt: TGTGCCAGCAGCCCGGGGGACAGGGGACTAGAGACCCAGTACTTC
CDR3aa: CASSPGDRGLETQYF

v_gene: TRBV20-1
abundance: few
d_gene: NA
j_gene: TRBJ2-6
CDR3nt: TGCAGTGCTAGAAGGCGGGAATCATCGGGTGGGGCCAACGTCCTGACTTTC
CDR3aa: CSARRRESSGGANVLTF

v_gene: TRBV15
abundance: NA
d_gene: TRBD1
j_gene: TRBJ2-1
CDR3nt: TGTGCCACCAGCGTGGGACAGGGTATCCAGTTCTTC
CDR3aa: CATSVGQGIQFF

v_gene: TRBV7-8
abundance: few
d_gene: NA
j_gene: TRBJ2-3
CDR3nt: TGTGCCAGCAGCCGATTGGCCCGGGGAGGTAGCACAGATACGCAGTATTTT
CDR3aa: CASSRLARGGSTDTQYF

v_gene: TRBV7-6
abundance: few
d_gene: NA
j_gene: TRBJ2-4
CDR3nt: TGTGCCAGCAGCTCCATACCGTGGGAGCAGTACTTC
CDR3aa: CASSSIPWEQYF

v_gene: TRBV10-3
abundance: once
d_gene: TRBD2
j_gene: TRBJ2-1
CDR3nt: TGTGCCATCAGTGAGTCCTACCTGACGGGACTAGCGGGAGACAATGAGCAGTTCTTC
CDR3aa: CAISESYLTGLAGDNEQFF

v_gene: TRBV20-1
abundance: NA
d_gene: TRBD2
j_gene: TRBJ2-1
CDR3nt: TGCAGTGCTAGAGATCTCGTACTAGCGGACGATGAGCAGTTCTTC
CDR3aa: CSARDLVLADDEQFF

v_gene: TRBV12-3/TRBV12-4
abundance: NA
d_gene: NA
j_gene: TRBJ2-5
CDR3nt: TGTGCCAGCAGTTTAATGGCGGGAATGCAAGAGACCCAGTACTTC
CDR3aa: CASSLMAGMQETQYF

v_gene: TRBV27
abundance: many
d_gene: NA
j_gene: TRBJ1-2
CDR3nt: TGTGCCAGCAGTCCGAGCAAAAACTATGGCTACACCTTC
CDR3aa: CASSPSKNYGYTF

v_gene: TRBV20-1
abundance: NA
d_gene: NA
j_gene: TRBJ2-7
CDR3nt: TGCAGTGCTAGAGCACTGAGCGGATCCTACAATGAGCAGTACTTC
CDR3aa: CSARALSGSYNEQYF

v_gene: TRBV12-3/TRBV12-4
abundance: NA
d_gene: TRBD2
j_gene: TRBJ2-3
CDR3nt: TGTGCCAGCAGTTTGTGGCTAGCGGGAGTATCGAACCAGGCGCAGTATTTT
CDR3aa: CASSLWLAGVSNQAQYF

v_gene: TRBV10-3
abundance: many
d_gene: NA
j_gene: TRBJ2-7
CDR3nt: TGTGCCATCAGGCGGGACGGCCACTCCTACGAGCAGTACTTC
CDR3aa: CAIRRDGHSYEQYF

v_gene: TRBV30
abundance: many
d_gene: NA
j_gene: TRBJ2-5
CDR3nt: TGTGCCTGGGGATTCGAGACCCAGTACTTC
CDR3aa: CAWGFETQYF

v_gene: TRBV9
abundance: few
d_gene: NA
j_gene: TRBJ2-5
CDR3nt: TGTGCCAGCAGCGCAGGAGGGACATATCAGGAGACCCAGTACTTC
CDR3aa: CASSAGGTYQETQYF

v_gene: TRBV12-3/TRBV12-4
abundance: once
d_gene: TRBD1
j_gene: TRBJ1-2
CDR3nt: TGTGCCAGCAACGCCCGGGACAGTCGTTACTATGGCTACACCTTC
CDR3aa: CASNARDSRYYGYTF

v_gene: TRBV11-2
abundance: NA
d_gene: NA
j_gene: TRBJ1-2
CDR3nt: TGTGCCAGCAGCTTTGCACAGTACTATGGCTACACCTTC
CDR3aa: CASSFAQYYGYTF

v_gene: TRBV10-3
abundance: few
d_gene: TRBD2
j_gene: TRBJ2-7
CDR3nt: TGTGCCATCAGTGAGTCGACGGGCGGGAGTTACGAGCAGTACTTC
CDR3aa: CAISESTGGSYEQYF

v_gene: TRBV27
abundance: many
d_gene: NA
j_gene: TRBJ2-7
CDR3nt: TGTGCCAGCAGTTTCGGGGGAGCGAACTACGAGCAGTACTTC
CDR3aa: CASSFGGANYEQYF

v_gene: TRBV7-8
abundance: few
d_gene: TRBD2
j_gene: TRBJ2-3
CDR3nt: TGTGCCAGCAGCTCTGGGACTAGCGGGTTTTATACGCAGTATTTT
CDR3aa: CASSSGTSGFYTQYF

v_gene: TRBV10-3
abundance: NA
d_gene: NA
j_gene: TRBJ2-5
CDR3nt: TGTGCCATCAGTGAGTCGACAGAGACCCAGTACTTC
CDR3aa: CAISESTETQYF